This T cell receptor (beta chain) was sequenced in a study of T cell responses to AZD1222 COVID-19 vaccine listed by TCRdb under 2021. About the study as a whole: TCR sequencing was performed for 230 to 250 trial participants, of whom around 200 were given two doses of AZD1222 and approximately 25 were given two doses of MenACWY control vaccine. Enrollment into the trials was organized by age into subgroups of 18-55, 56-69 and 70-plus years, and those subgroups contained about 160, 30 and 59 TCR-sequenced participants, respectively.

This clone showed up just a few times. Its antigen is not yet known. Per-nucleotide qualities are absent, and no much larger clonotype sits a single base away. General study outcomes and caveats: Participants were mostly white British and included more females than males, and it was suggested by the authors that clonal diversity may have been underestimated. Because no day 14 peak-response samples were available, the repertoires could be characterized only after the peak T cell response. Only a handful of AZD1222 recipients were SARS-CoV-2 seropositive at baseline, limiting conclusions about previously exposed vaccinees. After two AZD1222 doses, both the breadth and the depth of spike-specific TCRs were significantly higher than at day 0 and than in MenACWY recipients. Epitopes outside the regions mutated in the B.1.351 and B.1.1.7 variants were reportedly recognized by nearly half of the unique spike-specific TCRs. CD4 TCRs associated with the vaccine covered the entire spike protein, and the dominant responses were in regions 160-218 and 743-854. In the small 56-69-year group, the increase in depth fell short of significance, most likely because of low power.

What this sample's time point label stands for: about 28 days (+/-7) after the second vaccine dose. The treatment or condition label, read with the paper, signifies: meningococcal conjugate vaccine given as trial control. Samples from vaccinated people were obtained from the UK trials COV001 and COV002, which included a single-blind randomized controlled phase 2/3 trial of AZD1222 (ChAdOx1 nCoV-19) in healthy adults. Trial participant PBMC samples were collected at day 0 and day 28 after the second dose for TCRbeta chain sequencing. The CDR3 regions of human TCRbeta chains were subjected to immunosequencing. Processing in the source paper ran as follows. Repertoire TCRs were matched against a reference library of SARS-CoV-2-specific TCRs generated with the MIRA antigen-specificity platform. Breadth was defined as the fraction of unique TCRs that were SARS-CoV-2-associated. Depth was defined as the fraction of total T cells that were SARS-CoV-2-associated. Using the MIRA data, every spike-specific TCR was mapped to the spike region that the TCR reacted to and assigned to either a CD4 or a CD8 class. Log10-transformed breadth and depth values were compared by one-way ANOVA with Sidak's multiple comparisons tests. Here the immuneACCESS table is served through TCRdb, limited to in-frame sequences with V and J called. Missing clones are a known gap in these copies; in checked studies unresolved V genes cover under half, and the rest lacks a known reason. The V and J calls and clone size come from that table; D and trimming were worked out from the DNA. Present in this sample are some 40,000 clones, just over 85% of which were seen just once. The ten largest account for under 30% of the sample.

The CDR3 goes from the cysteine to the phenylalanine over 14 residues. Only CDR3 DNA remains: 42 bases, in frame from the first base. Cut back by 7 bases and 0 bases, the V and J ends lie 10 bases apart. From the germline V gene, CDR1 is SNHLY and CDR2 is FYNNEI. The receptor was isolated from an adult who received the MenACWY meningococcal vaccine as a control. The sequence is built from TRBV2 and TRBJ1-3; a weak D assignment points to TRBD1 (6 bases agree). This specimen consisted of peripheral blood, obtained 28 days after the second dose of the MenACWY control vaccine. This receptor carries the CDR3 CASKTGLSGNTIYF. In nucleotides, the sequence is TGTGCCAGCAAAACAGGGCTCTCTGGAAACACCATATATTTT.